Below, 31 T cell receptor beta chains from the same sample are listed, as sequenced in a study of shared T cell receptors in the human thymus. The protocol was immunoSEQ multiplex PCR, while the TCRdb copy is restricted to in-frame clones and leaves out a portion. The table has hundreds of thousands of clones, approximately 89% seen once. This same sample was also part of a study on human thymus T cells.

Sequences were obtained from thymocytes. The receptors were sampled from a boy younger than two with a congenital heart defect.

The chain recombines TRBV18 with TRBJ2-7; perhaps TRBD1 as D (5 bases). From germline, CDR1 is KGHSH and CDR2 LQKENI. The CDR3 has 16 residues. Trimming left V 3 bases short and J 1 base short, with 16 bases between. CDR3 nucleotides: TGTGCCAGCTCACCTTCGAGGACACCCGCTTCCTACGAGCAGTACTTC. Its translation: CASSPSRTPASYEQYF. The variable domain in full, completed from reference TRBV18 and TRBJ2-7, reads NAGVMQNPRHLVRRRGQEARLRCSPMKGHSHVYWYRQLPEEGLKFMVYLQKENIIDESGMPKERFSAEFPKEGPSILRIQQVVRGDSAAYFCASSPSRTPASYEQYFGPGTRLTVT.

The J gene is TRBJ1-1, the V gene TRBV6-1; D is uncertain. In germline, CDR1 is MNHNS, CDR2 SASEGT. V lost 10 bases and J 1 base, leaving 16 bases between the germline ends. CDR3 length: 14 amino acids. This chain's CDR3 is CATHLEEGNTEAFF. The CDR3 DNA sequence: TGTGCCACGCACCTTGAGGAGGGGAACACTGAAGCTTTCTTT.

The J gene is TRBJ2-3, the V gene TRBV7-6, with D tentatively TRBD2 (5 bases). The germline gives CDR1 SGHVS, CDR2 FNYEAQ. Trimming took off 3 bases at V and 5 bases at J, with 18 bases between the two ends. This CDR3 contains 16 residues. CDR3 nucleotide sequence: TGTGCCAGCAGCTTTCCTAGCCAAGGTCTTCGAGATACGCAGTATTTT. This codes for CASSFPSQGLRDTQYF.

The CDR3 is CASSRGLAGWLDTGELFF. Here the CDR3 DNA reads TGTGCCAGCTCCCGAGGACTAGCGGGGTGGTTGGACACCGGGGAGCTGTTTTTT. This chain joins TRBV18 and TRBJ2-2; TRBD2 aligns across 12 bases. CDR1 and CDR2 from the germline V gene are KGHSH and LQKENI. The V and J ends lost 6 bases and 3 bases, in that order; junction bases with no gene match: 11. The CDR3 sequence is 18 residues long.

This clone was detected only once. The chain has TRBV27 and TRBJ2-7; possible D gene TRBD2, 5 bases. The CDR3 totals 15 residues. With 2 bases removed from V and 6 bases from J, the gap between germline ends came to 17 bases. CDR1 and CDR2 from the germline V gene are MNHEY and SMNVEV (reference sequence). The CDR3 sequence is CASSLRPAGNCEQYF. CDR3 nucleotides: TGTGCCAGCAGTTTACGCCCAGCCGGGAATTGCGAGCAGTACTTC.

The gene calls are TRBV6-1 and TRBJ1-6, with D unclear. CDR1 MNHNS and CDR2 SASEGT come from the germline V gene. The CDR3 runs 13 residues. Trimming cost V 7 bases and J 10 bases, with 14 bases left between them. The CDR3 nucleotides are TGTGCCAGCATCGATACCCGGCGGTCACCCCTCCACTTT. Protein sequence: CASIDTRRSPLHF.

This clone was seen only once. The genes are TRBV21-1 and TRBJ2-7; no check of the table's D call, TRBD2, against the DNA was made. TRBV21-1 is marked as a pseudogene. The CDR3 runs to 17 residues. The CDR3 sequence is CASSNYTSGLIFAEQYF. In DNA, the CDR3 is TGTGCCAGCAGCAATTATACATCGGGACTTATCTTCGCCGAGCAGTACTTC.

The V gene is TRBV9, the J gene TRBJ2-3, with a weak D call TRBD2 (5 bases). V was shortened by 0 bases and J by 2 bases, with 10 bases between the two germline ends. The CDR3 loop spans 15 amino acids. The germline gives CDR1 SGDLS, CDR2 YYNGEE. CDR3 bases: TGTGCCAGCAGCGTAGGCAGAGGACTCACAGATACGCAGTATTTT. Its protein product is CASSVGRGLTDTQYF.

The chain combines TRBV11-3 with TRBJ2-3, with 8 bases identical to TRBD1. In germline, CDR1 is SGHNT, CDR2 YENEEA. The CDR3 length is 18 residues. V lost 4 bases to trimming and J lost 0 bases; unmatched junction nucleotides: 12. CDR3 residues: CASSSRDRTKTSTDTQYF. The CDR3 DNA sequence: TGTGCCAGCAGCTCTAGGGACAGGACCAAAACTAGCACAGATACGCAGTATTTT.

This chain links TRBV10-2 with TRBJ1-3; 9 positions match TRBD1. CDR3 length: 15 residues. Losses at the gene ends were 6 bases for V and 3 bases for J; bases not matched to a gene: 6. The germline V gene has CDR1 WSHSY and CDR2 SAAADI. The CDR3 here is CASSGQGSYGNTIYF. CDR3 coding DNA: TGCGCCAGCAGCGGACAGGGGTCTTATGGAAACACCATATATTTT.

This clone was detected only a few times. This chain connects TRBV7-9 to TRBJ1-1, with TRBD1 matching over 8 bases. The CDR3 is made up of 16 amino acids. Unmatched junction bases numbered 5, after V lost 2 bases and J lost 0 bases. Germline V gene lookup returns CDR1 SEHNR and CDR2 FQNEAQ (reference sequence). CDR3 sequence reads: CASSLSDRDMNTEAFF. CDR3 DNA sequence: TGTGCCAGCAGCTTATCGGACAGGGACATGAACACTGAAGCTTTCTTT. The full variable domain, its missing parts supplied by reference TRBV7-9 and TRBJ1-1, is DTGVSQNPRHKITKRGQNVTFRCDPISEHNRLYWYRQTLGQGPEFLTYFQNEAQLEKSRLLSDRFSAERPKGSFSTLEIQRTEQGDSAMYLCASSLSDRDMNTEAFFGQGTRLTVV.

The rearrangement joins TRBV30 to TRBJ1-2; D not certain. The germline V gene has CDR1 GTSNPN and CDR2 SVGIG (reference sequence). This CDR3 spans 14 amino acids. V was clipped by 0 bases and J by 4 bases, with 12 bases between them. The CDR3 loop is CAWSVRGVGYGYTF. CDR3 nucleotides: TGTGCCTGGAGTGTACGCGGGGTGGGCTATGGCTACACCTTC.

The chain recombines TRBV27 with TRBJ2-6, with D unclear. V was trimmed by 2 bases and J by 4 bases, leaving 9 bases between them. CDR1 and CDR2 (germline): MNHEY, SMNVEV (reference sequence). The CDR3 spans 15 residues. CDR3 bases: TGTGCCAGCAGTTTACTCGGTTGGGGGGCCAACGTCCTGACTTTC. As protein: CASSLLGWGANVLTF.

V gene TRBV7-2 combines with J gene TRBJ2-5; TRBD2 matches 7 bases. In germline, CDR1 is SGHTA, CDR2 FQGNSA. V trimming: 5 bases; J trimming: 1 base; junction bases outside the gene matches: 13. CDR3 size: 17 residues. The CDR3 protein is CASSQRGLAAFQETQYF. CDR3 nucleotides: TGTGCCAGCAGCCAAAGAGGGCTAGCGGCGTTCCAAGAGACCCAGTACTTC.

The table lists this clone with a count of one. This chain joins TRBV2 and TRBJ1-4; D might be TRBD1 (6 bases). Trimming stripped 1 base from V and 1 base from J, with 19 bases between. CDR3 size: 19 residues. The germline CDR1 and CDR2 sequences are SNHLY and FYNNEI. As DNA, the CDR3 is TGTGCCAGCAGTGAAGACGTAACAGGGTGGTTGGGAACTAATGAAAAACTGTTTTTT. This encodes CASSEDVTGWLGTNEKLFF.

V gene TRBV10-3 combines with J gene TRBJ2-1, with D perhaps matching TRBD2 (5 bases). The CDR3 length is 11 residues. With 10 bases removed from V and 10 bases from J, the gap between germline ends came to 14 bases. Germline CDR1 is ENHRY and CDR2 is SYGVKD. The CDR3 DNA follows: TGTGCCACCAGGTGGGAGAAAGAGCAGTTCTTC. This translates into CATRWEKEQFF.

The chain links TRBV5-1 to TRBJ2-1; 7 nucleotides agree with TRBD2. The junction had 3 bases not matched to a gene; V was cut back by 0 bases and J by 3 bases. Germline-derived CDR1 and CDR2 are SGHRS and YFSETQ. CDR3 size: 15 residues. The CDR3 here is CASSLDRGDYNEQFF. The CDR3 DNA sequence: TGCGCCAGCAGCTTGGACCGGGGGGACTACAATGAGCAGTTCTTC.

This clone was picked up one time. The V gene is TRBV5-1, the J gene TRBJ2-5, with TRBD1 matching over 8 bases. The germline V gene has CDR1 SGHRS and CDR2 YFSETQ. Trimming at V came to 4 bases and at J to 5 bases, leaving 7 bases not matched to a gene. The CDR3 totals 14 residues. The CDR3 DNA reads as TGCGCCAGCAGCCGACAGGGGAGTGGTGAGACCCAGTACTTC. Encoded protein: CASSRQGSGETQYF.

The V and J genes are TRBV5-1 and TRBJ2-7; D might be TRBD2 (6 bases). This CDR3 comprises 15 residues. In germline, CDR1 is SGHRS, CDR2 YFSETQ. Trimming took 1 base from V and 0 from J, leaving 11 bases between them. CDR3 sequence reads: CASSLSGPPSYEQYF. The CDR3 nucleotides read TGCGCCAGCAGCTTGAGCGGGCCCCCCTCCTACGAGCAGTACTTC.

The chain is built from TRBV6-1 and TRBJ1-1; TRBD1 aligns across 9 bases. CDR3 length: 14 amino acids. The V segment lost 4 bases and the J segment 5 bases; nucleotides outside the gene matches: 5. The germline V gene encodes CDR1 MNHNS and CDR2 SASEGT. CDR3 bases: TGTGCCAGCAGTGTACAGGGGGCAACGACTGAAGCTTTCTTT. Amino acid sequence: CASSVQGATTEAFF.

The CDR3, as DNA: TGTGCCAGTATGGTAAGTAGGGGCAACGGTCCCACCTACGAGCAGTACTTC. Translating gives CASMVSRGNGPTYEQYF. The chain couples TRBV19 to TRBJ2-7; tentative D call: TRBD1 (5 bases). The CDR3 is made up of 17 amino acids. The germline gives CDR1 LNHDA, CDR2 SQIVND (reference sequence). Trimming removed 7 bases from V and 2 bases from J, with 24 bases in between.

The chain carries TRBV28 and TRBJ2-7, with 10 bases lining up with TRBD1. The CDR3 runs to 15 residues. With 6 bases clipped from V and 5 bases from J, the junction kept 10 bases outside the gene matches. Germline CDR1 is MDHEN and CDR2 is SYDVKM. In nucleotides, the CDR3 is TGTGCCAGCAGGATAACGGGACAGGGGAGTCACGAGCAGTACTTC. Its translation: CASRITGQGSHEQYF.

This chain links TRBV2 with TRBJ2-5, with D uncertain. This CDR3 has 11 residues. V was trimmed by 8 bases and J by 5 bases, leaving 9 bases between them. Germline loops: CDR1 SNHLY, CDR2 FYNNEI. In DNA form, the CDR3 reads TGTGCCAGCCAAACCGGGGAGACCCAGTACTTC. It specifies CASQTGETQYF.

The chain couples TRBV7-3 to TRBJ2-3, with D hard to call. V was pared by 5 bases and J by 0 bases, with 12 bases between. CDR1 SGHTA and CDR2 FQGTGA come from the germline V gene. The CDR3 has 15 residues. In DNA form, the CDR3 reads TGTGCCAGCAGCACCAACAGTTCTAGCACAGATACGCAGTATTTT. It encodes CASSTNSSSTDTQYF.

CDR3 in amino acids: CASSIDQQMAGPSSSPLHF. CDR3 in DNA: TGTGCCAGTAGTATAGATCAGCAGATGGCGGGTCCATCTAGCTCACCCCTCCACTTT. The V gene is TRBV19, the J gene TRBJ1-6; D gene uncertain. This CDR3 comprises 19 residues. V lost 0 bases to trimming and J lost 10 bases, with 25 bases between them. Germline V gene lookup returns CDR1 LNHDA and CDR2 SQIVND (reference sequence).

CDR3 nucleotides: TGTGCCAGCAGCCACGGACAGGGAAATGAAAAACTGTTTTTT. Translated, it gives CASSHGQGNEKLFF. V is TRBV9 and J is TRBJ1-4; 8 positions match TRBD1. The germline gives CDR1 SGDLS, CDR2 YYNGEE. The CDR3 is made up of 14 amino acids. With V trimmed by 4 bases and J by 5 bases, 4 bases remained unmatched.

The CDR3 region is CASSFSPGAGETQYF. The CDR3 nucleotides are TGTGCCAGCAGCTTTTCCCCAGGGGCAGGGGAGACCCAGTACTTC. This chain uses TRBV7-4 with TRBJ2-5; a possible D gene is TRBD1 (6 bases). The germline gives CDR1 SGHVT, CDR2 SQSDAQ. The CDR3 consists of 15 residues. V lost 3 bases and J 5 bases, leaving 16 bases between the germline ends. The complete variable domain, with remaining parts taken from reference TRBV7-4 and TRBJ2-5, reads GAGVSQSPRYKVAKRGRDVALRCDSISGHVTLYWYRQTLGQGSEVLTYSQSDAQRDKSGRPSGRFSAERPERSVSTLKIQRTEQGDSAVYLCASSFSPGAGETQYFGPGTRLLVL.

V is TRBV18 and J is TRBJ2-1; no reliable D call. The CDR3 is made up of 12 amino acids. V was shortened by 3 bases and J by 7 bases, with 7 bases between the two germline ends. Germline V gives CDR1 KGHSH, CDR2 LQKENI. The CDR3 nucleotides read TGTGCCAGCTCACCGACTCCTAATGAGCAGTTCTTC. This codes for CASSPTPNEQFF.

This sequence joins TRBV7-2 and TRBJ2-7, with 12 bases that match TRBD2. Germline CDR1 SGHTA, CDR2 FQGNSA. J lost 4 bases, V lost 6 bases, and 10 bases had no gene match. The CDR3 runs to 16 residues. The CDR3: CASSSPSGRAPYEQYF. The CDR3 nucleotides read TGTGCCAGCAGTTCCCCTAGCGGGAGGGCTCCTTACGAGCAGTACTTC.

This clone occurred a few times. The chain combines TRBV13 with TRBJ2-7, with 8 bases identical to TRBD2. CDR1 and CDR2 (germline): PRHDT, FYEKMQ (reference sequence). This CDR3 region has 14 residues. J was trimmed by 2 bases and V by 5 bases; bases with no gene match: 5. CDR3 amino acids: CASSPRGVTYEQYF. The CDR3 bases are TGTGCCAGCAGCCCGCGGGGGGTTACCTACGAGCAGTACTTC.

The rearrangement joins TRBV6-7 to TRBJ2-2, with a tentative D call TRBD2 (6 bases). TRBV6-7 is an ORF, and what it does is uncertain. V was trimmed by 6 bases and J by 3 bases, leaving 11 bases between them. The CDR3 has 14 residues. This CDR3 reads CASSTSSYTGELFF. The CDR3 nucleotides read TGTGCCAGCAGCACTAGCAGTTACACCGGGGAGCTGTTTTTT.